This entry concerns a single T cell receptor beta chain. These data originate in a study of blood T cell repertoires in COVID-19. Data came from immunoSEQ multiplex PCR; TCRdb stores just in-frame clones and leaves some out. The sample yields about 120,000 clones, roughly 88% seen once. The CDR3 covers 17 residues. The V gene end was trimmed by 0 bases and the J gene end by 0 bases; junction bases not matched to a gene: 7. Germline CDR1 is SGHRS and CDR2 is YFSETQ. The origin of this receptor is a man aged 35-49 years with acute or convalescent COVID-19. The V call is TRBV5-1, the J call TRBJ2-7; 9 bases match TRBD2. Sequencing was carried out using peripheral blood. The CDR3: CASSLVSSGTSSYEQYF. CDR3 bases: TGCGCCAGCAGCTTGGTGTCTAGCGGGACGAGCTCCTACGAGCAGTACTTC.